The rows below give T cell receptor beta chains drawn from one sample of a study of T-cell reconstitution after alpha-beta-depleted transplantation in children. TCRdb called the PCR reads again in MiXCR, with one record for every CDR3 protein. The profile shows some 590,000 distinct CDR3 sequences, 8% to 11% of them singletons. The starting material was PBMCs from the stem cell graft donor, obtained from the stem cell graft. The origin of the receptors is a human donor who donated a stem cell graft to a child with acute myeloid leukemia. The CDR3 runs from the conserved cysteine through the conserved F or W. The D gene is left open where the match is weak. Some rows mark clone size as missing; the rest say once, few, many or name a class of expanded clone.

v_call	clone_size	j_call	d_call	cdr3_nt	cdr3_aa
TRBV10-3	many	TRBJ2-7	-	TGTGCCATCAGTGTAGCAGGGGCTGCCTACGAGCAGTACTTC	CAISVAGAAYEQYF
TRBV24-1	few	TRBJ2-1	TRBD2	TGTGCCACCAGTGATCCCAAGGTAGCGGGAGACTCCTACAATGAGCAGTTCTTC	CATSDPKVAGDSYNEQFF
TRBV30	-	TRBJ2-1	-	TGTGCCTGTCCGCCACAGGGTGGGGGTTTTTCCTACAATGAGCAGTTCTTC	CACPPQGGGFSYNEQFF
TRBV20-1	-	TRBJ2-1	-	TGCAGTGCCCACCCCAGCAATGAGCAGTTCTTC	CSAHPSNEQFF
TRBV7-4	few	TRBJ2-7	-	TGTGCCAGCAGGTTAGGGTCGACAGGGACGGGGGACGAGCAGTACTTC	CASRLGSTGTGDEQYF
TRBV20-1	few	TRBJ2-5	-	TGCAGTGCTAGATATGGGATGGGGTACCAAGAGACCCAGTACTTC	CSARYGMGYQETQYF
TRBV7-2	few	TRBJ2-7	-	TGTGCCAGCAGCTCGGCCCTTACCTACGAGCAGTACTTC	CASSSALTYEQYF
TRBV29-1	many	TRBJ2-2	-	TGCAGCGTTGAAAGAATTGCGAACACCGGGGAGCTGTTTTTT	CSVERIANTGELFF
TRBV5-5	few	TRBJ2-7	TRBD2	TGTGCCAGCAGCTTCGGACTAGCGCAGTACGAGCAGTACTTC	CASSFGLAQYEQYF
TRBV18	-	TRBJ2-7	-	TGTGCCAGCTCACCCATATTCCTTTCCACGGGCCAATCCTACGAGCAGTACTTC	CASSPIFLSTGQSYEQYF
TRBV29-1	-	TRBJ1-5	-	TGCAGCGTTGAAGAGCGGAGGGGACAGCCCCAGCATTTT	CSVEERRGQPQHF
TRBV2	few	TRBJ1-1	-	TGTGCCAGCAGAGGGGACACAAAAGGCACTGAAGCTTTCTTT	CASRGDTKGTEAFF
TRBV27	-	TRBJ2-6	-	TGTGCCAGCAGTTTACTGGGGGCGGGGAGCGCTGGGGCCAACGTCCTGACTTTC	CASSLLGAGSAGANVLTF
TRBV4-3	many	TRBJ1-1	-	TGCGCCAGCAGCCAAGAACGGGGGGCCGGCACTGAAGCTTTCTTT	CASSQERGAGTEAFF
TRBV6-5	-	TRBJ1-1	-	TGTGCCAGCAGTAACCCGGGAGCTAGAGGAGCTTTCTTT	CASSNPGARGAFF
TRBV6-5	few	TRBJ1-1	TRBD1	TGTGCCAGCCTGGACAGGGGGCGCGAGGCTTTCTTT	CASLDRGREAFF
TRBV7-3	few	TRBJ2-7	TRBD2	TGTGCCAGCAGCCACCTTAGCGGGAAGGTCTACGAGCAGTACTTC	CASSHLSGKVYEQYF
TRBV20-1	few	TRBJ2-6	-	TGCAGTGCTATTCTCCAGGGTATCCTAAGCTCTGGGGCCAACGTCCTGACTTTC	CSAILQGILSSGANVLTF
TRBV10-3	few	TRBJ2-3	-	TGTGCCATCCTTCAGGGGAACACAGATACGCAGTATTTT	CAILQGNTDTQYF
TRBV7-2	many	TRBJ2-7	-	TGTGCCAGCAGGTACAACTACGAGCAGTACTTC	CASRYNYEQYF
TRBV7-9	few	TRBJ1-1	-	TGTGCCAGCAGTGAACTTTCAGGGGACAACACTGAAGCTTTCTTT	CASSELSGDNTEAFF
TRBV5-1	few	TRBJ2-1	TRBD2	TGCGCCAGCAGCAGAATAGCGGGAGAAGGGGGTGAGCAGTTCTTC	CASSRIAGEGGEQFF
TRBV20-1	-	TRBJ2-2	-	TGCAGTGCCAATTCCGTTGTAACCGGGGAGCTGTTTTTT	CSANSVVTGELFF
TRBV27	many	TRBJ2-1	-	TGTGCCAGCAGGGTAGGGTCCTCCTACAATGAGCAGTTCTTC	CASRVGSSYNEQFF
TRBV6-5	many	TRBJ2-5	-	TGTGCCAGCAGTTACTCGAGTATTAGCCGGAGAGAGACCCAGTACTTC	CASSYSSISRRETQYF
TRBV29-1	-	TRBJ2-7	TRBD2	TGCAGCGTTGACAGTCCTAGCGGGACTGACGAGCAGTACTTC	CSVDSPSGTDEQYF
TRBV20-1	many	TRBJ2-3	TRBD2	TGCAGTGCTAGAAGTCTAGCGGGACCCACAGATACGCAGTATTTT	CSARSLAGPTDTQYF
TRBV28	-	TRBJ2-7	-	TGTGCCAGCACCCGATATACTACCTACGAGCAGTACTTC	CASTRYTTYEQYF
TRBV19	-	TRBJ1-2	-	TGTGCCAGTACGAGGTTTAACTATGGCTACACCTTC	CASTRFNYGYTF
TRBV12-3/TRBV12-4	many	TRBJ1-2	-	TGTGCCAGCAGTTTGAGTAACAGTGGAGACTATGGCTACACCTTC	CASSLSNSGDYGYTF
TRBV29-1	-	TRBJ2-2	-	TGCAGCGTTGAGGTCTCCATTCCCACCGGGGAGCTGTTTTTT	CSVEVSIPTGELFF
TRBV9	few	TRBJ2-5	TRBD1	TGTGCCAGCAGTGGGACAGGGGTTGGACTTACCTCGTTGGAGACCCAGTACTTC	CASSGTGVGLTSLETQYF
TRBV5-6	many	TRBJ2-7	-	TGTGCCAGCAGCTTGGAGACAGGTTCCTCCTACGAGCAGTACTTC	CASSLETGSSYEQYF
TRBV27	-	TRBJ1-1	TRBD1	TGTGCCATCCTGGTTCCAGGGGGCGCGGGGACTGAAGCTTTCTTT	CAILVPGGAGTEAFF
TRBV19	-	TRBJ2-7	TRBD2	TGTGCCAGCTCTCGCAGCGGGGGCTCCTACGAGCAGTACTTC	CASSRSGGSYEQYF
TRBV9	-	TRBJ2-7	TRBD2	TGTGCCAGCAGCCTAGCCTCCGGGACTAGCGGAGCTGCCTACGAGCAGTACTTC	CASSLASGTSGAAYEQYF